The 27 T cell receptor beta chains presented below share a single source sample, sequenced in a study of T-cell memory formation after mild COVID-19. One entry per CDR3 protein results from TCRdb running MiXCR on the 5' RACE reads. The sample shows fewer than 600,000 distinct CDR3 sequences, about 20% of them seen only once. The specimen sequenced was PBMCs or a T cell subset sorted from them (not recorded which). These receptors all come from an adult woman who had mild COVID-19 (a few samples of this study predate the infection). Cell type and time point are not known.

This clonotype was seen only a few times. The rearrangement joins TRBV7-2 to TRBJ2-3, with 8 bases identical to TRBD2. Germline-derived CDR1 and CDR2 are SGHTA and FQGNSA. This CDR3 region has 16 residues. The V and J ends lost 4 bases and 1 base, in that order; junction bases with no gene match: 7. The CDR3 reads CASSSSGTRGTDTQYF. The CDR3 region has the DNA TGTGCCAGCAGCTCTTCCGGGACTAGAGGCACAGATACGCAGTATTTT.

This clonotype was counted a few times. The CDR3 nucleotides are TGTGCCAGCAGTCCCAGGACAGGGTTCGAGCAGTACTTC. Protein product: CASSPRTGFEQYF. The chain couples TRBV12-3 or TRBV12-4 to TRBJ2-7, with 8 bases that match TRBD1. This CDR3 comprises 13 residues. Trimming took 5 bases from V and 6 from J; bases not matched to a gene: 6.

This clonotype was found a few times. This rearrangement joins TRBV4-2 to TRBJ2-7, with D possibly matching TRBD2 (6 bases). Germline assignment: CDR1 LGHNA and CDR2 YNFKEQ. Between the trimmed V and J ends, which lost 1 base and 3 bases, there was a span of 16 bases. The CDR3 totals 16 residues. In DNA form, the CDR3 reads TGTGCCAGCAGCCAAGTTGAAGGGGCGGGGTACTACGAGCAGTACTTC. Amino acids: CASSQVEGAGYYEQYF.

Only one count was recorded for this clonotype. This rearrangement joins TRBV7-3 to TRBJ2-1; D is tentatively TRBD1 or TRBD2 (6 bases each). Germline V gene lookup returns CDR1 SGHTA and CDR2 FQGTGA. The V gene lost 5 bases and the J gene lost 12 bases, with 26 bases spanning the gap. This CDR3 spans 16 amino acids. CDR3 protein: CASSPTGRQGRDRQFF. In nucleotides, the CDR3 is TGTGCCAGCAGCCCTACCGGGCGTCAGGGGCGGGATAGGCAGTTCTTC. Supplemented by reference TRBV7-3 and TRBJ2-1, the full variable domain reads GAGVSQTPSNKVTEKGKYVELRCDPISGHTALYWYRQSLGQGPEFLIYFQGTGAADDSGLPNDRFFAVRPEGSVSTLKIQRTERGDSAVYLCASSPTGRQGRDRQFFGPGTRLTVL.

This clonotype appeared a few times. The chain links TRBV12-3 or TRBV12-4 to TRBJ2-2; TRBD1 matches at 7 bases. The V and J ends lost 7 bases and 7 bases, in that order; junction bases with no gene match: 21. This CDR3 has 18 amino acids. As DNA, the CDR3 is TGTGCCAGCACCCCCGACAGGGTGAACACTTTTGGTGGCGGGGAGCTGTTTTTT. Translating it yields CASTPDRVNTFGGGELFF.

V gene TRBV5-6 combines with J gene TRBJ2-7, with D uncertain. Per germline, CDR1 SGHDT and CDR2 YYEEEE. The CDR3 totals 12 residues. Trimming took 3 bases from V and 4 from J, leaving 8 bases between them. In nucleotides, the CDR3 is TGTGCCAGCAGCTCAGACCTATACGAGCAGTACTTC. Its translation is CASSSDLYEQYF.

The genes are TRBV5-1 and TRBJ2-7; 7 bases are shared with TRBD1. This CDR3 spans 15 amino acids. Germline V gene data show CDR1 as SGHRS and CDR2 as YFSETQ. With V trimmed by 4 bases and J by 4 bases, 11 bases remained unmatched. The CDR3 sequence: CASSPGYRGKYEQYF. The CDR3 bases are TGCGCCAGCAGCCCGGGATACAGGGGAAAGTACGAGCAGTACTTC.

This clonotype was counted only a few times. The rearrangement uses TRBV7-9 and TRBJ2-1; D gene ambiguous. Germline V gene sequence: CDR1 SEHNR, CDR2 FQNEAQ (reference sequence). Trimming removed 4 bases at V and 7 bases at J, with 8 bases between. This CDR3 has 12 residues. The CDR3 loop reads CASSSGRNEQFF. DNA of the CDR3: TGTGCCAGCAGCTCAGGAAGGAATGAGCAGTTCTTC.

V and J are TRBV4-2 and TRBJ2-7; the D gene is possibly TRBD1 (6 bases). CDR1 is LGHNA, CDR2 YNFKEQ, per germline. Trimming shortened V by 2 bases and J by 0 bases, and 11 bases separated the two germline ends. There are 15 residues in the CDR3. The CDR3 DNA reads as TGTGCCAGCAGCCAACCGGACAGTAGCTCCTACGAGCAGTACTTC. This sequence encodes CASSQPDSSSYEQYF.

The CDR3 nucleotides are TGTGCCAGCAGCTCAGGAAAAGACATAGCCTACGAGCAGTACTTC. This translates into CASSSGKDIAYEQYF. The V gene is TRBV7-6, the J gene TRBJ2-7; D is unresolved. With 4 bases removed from V and 2 bases from J, the gap between germline ends came to 15 bases. CDR3 size: 15 residues. Germline V gene lookup returns CDR1 SGHVS and CDR2 FNYEAQ.

A few counts support this clonotype. The chain recombines TRBV19 with TRBJ2-1, with unresolved D. CDR1 is LNHDA and CDR2 is SQIVND in the germline V gene (reference sequence). V dropped 4 bases and J dropped 8 bases, with 15 bases sitting between them. This CDR3 contains 14 residues. CDR3 in DNA: TGTGCCAGTAGTAAGGGTGTCAGGCTCTATGAGCAGTTCTTC. Residues: CASSKGVRLYEQFF.

The chain links TRBV7-9 to TRBJ2-7; unclear D gene. Germline lookup yields CDR1 SEHNR and CDR2 FQNEAQ (reference sequence). V was trimmed by 1 base and J by 12 bases, leaving 13 bases between them. CDR3 length: 12 amino acids. CDR3 sequence: CASSLDSSLLYF. The DNA of the CDR3 is TGTGCCAGCAGCTTAGACAGCTCCCTCCTGTACTTC.

V is TRBV20-1 and J is TRBJ2-1; no definite D call. Germline CDR1 reads DFQATT; CDR2 reads SNEGSKA (reference sequence). Trimming shortened V by 2 bases and J by 4 bases, and 6 bases separated the two germline ends. The CDR3 has 12 residues. This CDR3 reads CSARPIYNEQFF. The DNA of the CDR3 is TGCAGTGCTAGACCAATTTACAATGAGCAGTTCTTC.

This chain connects TRBV7-9 to TRBJ1-2, with 10 bases aligning to TRBD1. V lost 4 bases and J lost 8; bases outside the gene matches: 10. The CDR3 covers 15 residues. Germline loops: CDR1 SEHNR, CDR2 FQNEAQ (reference sequence). This CDR3 is CASSSTGTGVEGYTF. The CDR3 DNA sequence: TGTGCCAGCAGCTCAACCGGGACAGGGGTGGAGGGCTACACCTTC.

This clonotype showed up just a few times. This chain connects TRBV7-3 to TRBJ2-3, with 10 bases fitting TRBD2. The CDR3 extends over 16 amino acids. The V gene's germline CDR1 is SGHTA and CDR2 FQGTGA. The J segment lost 1 base and the V segment lost 5 bases, leaving 6 bases of the junction unmatched. For the CDR3, the DNA is TGTGCCAGCAGCCCCAGCGGGGGGGCTGGCACAGATACGCAGTATTTT. Translated, it gives CASSPSGGAGTDTQYF.

This clonotype was seen more than once but under ten times. The chain joins TRBV5-1 to TRBJ2-7; the D gene could be TRBD1 or TRBD2 (5 bases each). V lost 0 bases and J lost 2, with 18 bases in between. The CDR3 totals 17 residues. Germline loops: CDR1 SGHRS, CDR2 YFSETQ. The DNA of the CDR3 is TGCGCCAGCAGCTTGGGAGGGGCGGGCCTCTTAACCTACGAGCAGTACTTC. Translation: CASSLGGAGLLTYEQYF.

This clonotype was seen repeatedly, ten times or more. This rearrangement joins TRBV29-1 to TRBJ2-3; 8 bases line up with TRBD2. This CDR3 comprises 15 residues. Unmatched junction bases numbered 8, after V lost 6 bases and J lost 0 bases. Germline CDR1 and CDR2: SQVTM and ANQGSEA. CDR3 protein: CSVGSASGSTDTQYF. The DNA for the CDR3 is TGCAGCGTGGGGTCGGCTAGCGGGAGCACAGATACGCAGTATTTT.

In this sample, this clonotype turned up a few times. The V and J genes are TRBV15 and TRBJ2-5; 8 bases agree with TRBD2. The CDR3 is made up of 15 amino acids. Germline-derived CDR1 and CDR2 are LNHNV and YYDKDF (reference sequence). Germline trimming cut 0 bases from V and 2 bases from J; bases unmatched to any gene: 2. The CDR3 loop is CATSRDASGQETQYF. In DNA form, the CDR3 reads TGTGCCACCAGCAGAGACGCTAGCGGGCAAGAGACCCAGTACTTC.

In this sample, this clonotype turned up a few times. This chain uses TRBV4-3 with TRBJ2-4; 8 nucleotides line up with TRBD1. This CDR3 is 13 amino acids long. Germline trimming cut 5 bases from V and 14 bases from J; bases unmatched to any gene: 11. Germline V lookup: CDR1 LGHNA, CDR2 YSLEER. Written as DNA, the CDR3 is TGCGCCAGCAGCTCAAGGACAGGGAGTTACGAGTACTTC. It translates to CASSSRTGSYEYF.

This clonotype was detected many times. The chain combines TRBV29-1 with TRBJ2-7; 11 bases align to TRBD1. CDR3 size: 13 residues. CDR1 is SQVTM and CDR2 is ANQGSEA in the germline V gene. Germline trimming cut 5 bases from V and 4 bases from J; bases unmatched to any gene: 4. The CDR3 DNA is TGCAGCGTTACCGGGACAGGGGGTTACGAGCAGTACTTC. Translating gives CSVTGTGGYEQYF.

This clonotype was counted ten times or more. The J gene is TRBJ1-1, the V gene TRBV12-3 or TRBV12-4; possible D gene TRBD1, 5 bases. The CDR3 covers 14 residues. Trimming shortened V by 4 bases and J by 5 bases, and 14 bases separated the two germline ends. The CDR3 sequence: CASSYTAWGTEAFF. The CDR3 DNA reads TGTGCCAGCAGTTACACCGCCTGGGGGACTGAAGCTTTCTTT.

V gene TRBV6-6 combines with J gene TRBJ2-1, with D unresolved. The CDR3 totals 16 residues. In germline, CDR1 is MNHNY, CDR2 SVGAGI (reference sequence). Trimming took off 0 bases at V and 0 bases at J, with 9 bases between the two ends. The CDR3 reads CASSYSTADSYNEQFF. CDR3 DNA sequence: TGTGCCAGCAGTTACTCGACGGCGGACTCCTACAATGAGCAGTTCTTC.

A few counts support this clonotype. This chain uses TRBV6-5 with TRBJ1-1, with D possibly being TRBD1 (6 bases). The CDR3 length is 15 residues. CDR1 is MNHEY and CDR2 is SVGAGI in the germline V gene. Trimming cost V 2 bases and J 0 bases, with 10 bases left between them. The CDR3 loop reads CASSYRRTVNTEAFF. The CDR3 nucleotides are TGTGCCAGCAGTTACCGTAGGACAGTGAACACTGAAGCTTTCTTT.

The table lists this clonotype with a few counts. The chain links TRBV5-4 to TRBJ2-4, with D maybe TRBD2 (7 bases). Per the germline V gene, CDR1 is SGHNT and CDR2 is YYREEE (reference sequence). V dropped 0 bases and J dropped 10 bases, with 17 bases sitting between them. The CDR3 runs to 15 residues. The CDR3 DNA reads TGTGCCAGCAGCTTGGCCCACGGGGGAGGGGGGATTCAGTACTTC. It translates to CASSLAHGGGGIQYF.

This clonotype was recorded a few times. The CDR3 DNA is TGCAGCGTTGTCCCGAACAATATTACCCCCTACGAGCAGTACTTC. This sequence encodes CSVVPNNITPYEQYF. The genes are TRBV29-1 and TRBJ2-7; D is ambiguous. Per germline, CDR1 SQVTM and CDR2 ANQGSEA. This CDR3 region has 15 residues. Trimming removed 4 bases at V and 2 bases at J, with 18 bases between.

A few counts support this clonotype. The chain couples TRBV12-3 or TRBV12-4 to TRBJ1-5; no reliable D call. The CDR3 has 16 residues. Between the trimmed V and J ends, which lost 4 bases and 2 bases, there was a span of 15 bases. CDR3 residues: CASSSLWLDGNQPQHF. The CDR3 DNA is TGTGCCAGCAGTTCCCTTTGGCTGGATGGCAATCAGCCCCAGCATTTT.

This clonotype was observed a handful of times. The chain carries TRBV3-1 and TRBJ2-3; D perhaps matches TRBD2 (5 bases). The CDR3 loop spans 17 amino acids. The germline V gene encodes CDR1 LGHDT and CDR2 YNNKEL (reference sequence). V was pared by 4 bases and J by 0 bases, with 17 bases between. The CDR3 sequence is CASSPRTAAYSTDTQYF. The CDR3 nucleotides read TGTGCCAGCAGCCCGAGGACTGCAGCCTATAGCACAGATACGCAGTATTTT.